This T cell receptor (beta chain) was captured in a study of shared clonotypes between healthy human individuals. As concerns this clone: What it recognizes is unknown.

There are 14 residues in the CDR3. The ends lost 7 bases at V and 6 bases at J; junction bases unmatched: 12. The germline gives CDR1 MNHEY, CDR2 SMNVEV (reference sequence). Study-wide points: Shared clonotypes: roughly 4.7% naive CD4, around 3.5% naive CD8, about 2.4% memory CD4, roughly 0.4% memory CD8. Only blood samples were collected, and tissue repertoires likely differ.

Data came from immunoSEQ multiplex PCR; TCRdb stores just in-frame clones and leaves some out. The sample carries roughly 410,000 clones, 95% to 97% recorded once. This receptor was identified in a young man in good health. The gene calls are TRBV27 and TRBJ2-7, with 7 bases lining up with TRBD2. The sequencing input was memory CD8+ T cells sorted from blood. Described subset: CD45RO+ cells pooled with CCR7-negative TemRA cells. CDR3 in amino acids: CASMRRREIGEQYF. Written as DNA, the CDR3 is TGTGCCAGCATGAGGAGGCGGGAGATCGGCGAGCAGTACTTC.